A selection of T cell receptor beta chains follows, all from one sample in a study of control samples from healthy donors and cancer patients. Generated by immunoSEQ multiplex PCR, the TCRdb table keeps only in-frame clones and is missing some. The sample yields 50,000 or so clones, over 90% seen once. Source material: PBMCs. The receptors shown here come from a woman in her fifties or sixties with head and neck cancer. Both conserved end residues are part of each CDR3. The order of the fields is V gene, J gene, CDR3 length, D gene, clone size, CDR3 protein, CDR3 DNA. A D gene is named only where the DNA matches it firmly. The size entry is marked missing in some rows and otherwise reads once, few, many or a size class.

>TRBV2|TRBJ2-5|11|NA|NA
CASSEGETQYF
TGTGCCAGCAGTGAAGGGGAGACCCAGTACTTC
>TRBV7-9|TRBJ1-2|19|TRBD1|few
CASSSNAGQGASFNYGYTF
TGTGCCAGCAGCTCTAACGCGGGACAGGGGGCTTCCTTTAACTATGGCTACACCTTC
>TRBV19|TRBJ1-5|15|NA|NA
CASTRGQGLNQPQHF
TGTGCCAGTACCCGAGGGCAGGGATTAAATCAGCCCCAGCATTTT
>TRBV20-1|TRBJ2-1|14|TRBD2|NA
CSARGTSGRNEQFF
TGCAGTGCTCGTGGGACTAGCGGGAGAAATGAGCAGTTCTTC
>TRBV2|TRBJ2-2|17|NA|NA
CASSKILDRANTGELFF
TGTGCCAGCAGCAAGATCCTTGACAGAGCGAACACCGGGGAGCTGTTTTTT
>TRBV6-5|TRBJ1-1|13|NA|NA
CASRVLRDAEAFF
TGTGCCAGCAGGGTCTTGAGGGATGCTGAAGCTTTCTTT
>TRBV4-1|TRBJ2-3|17|TRBD2|once
CASSQQGLAGDTDTQYF
TGCGCCAGCAGCCAACAGGGACTAGCGGGGGACACAGATACGCAGTATTTT
>TRBV5-5|TRBJ2-1|14|NA|NA
CASSLGLATNEQFF
TGTGCCAGCAGCTTAGGTCTAGCAACTAATGAGCAGTTCTTC
>TRBV28|TRBJ1-5|14|TRBD1|NA
CASSPQGGDQPQHF
TGTGCCAGCAGTCCCCAGGGGGGGGATCAGCCCCAGCATTTT
>TRBV20-1|TRBJ2-2|14|NA|NA
CSASLGLNTGELFF
TGCAGTGCTAGTTTGGGACTCAACACCGGGGAGCTGTTTTTT
>TRBV6-5|TRBJ1-2|13|NA|NA
CASSFDPTRGYTF
TGTGCCAGCAGTTTCGACCCCACGAGGGGCTACACCTTC
>TRBV27|TRBJ2-2|14|TRBD1|NA
CASSLGTATGELFF
TGTGCCAGCAGTTTAGGGACAGCCACCGGGGAGCTGTTTTTT
>TRBV21-1|TRBJ1-2|17|NA|NA
CASSRGQGAPRGYGYTF
TGTGCCAGCAGCAGAGGACAGGGGGCACCTAGGGGCTATGGCTACACCTTC
>TRBV5-1|TRBJ2-1|18|TRBD2|few
CASSGGTSGRAGYNEQFF
TGCGCCAGCAGCGGAGGGACTAGCGGGAGGGCCGGCTACAATGAGCAGTTCTTC
>TRBV3-1/TRBV3-2|TRBJ2-4|16|TRBD2|NA
CASSHGLAGAGDIQYF
TGTGCCAGCAGCCACGGACTAGCGGGAGCGGGGGACATTCAGTACTTC
>TRBV29-1|TRBJ2-5|13|NA|NA
CSVGDQAGETQYF
TGCAGCGTCGGGGACCAAGCAGGGGAGACCCAGTACTTC
>TRBV5-1|TRBJ2-2|14|NA|NA
CASSLAENTGELFF
TGCGCCAGCAGCTTGGCAGAGAACACCGGGGAGCTGTTTTTT
>TRBV18|TRBJ2-1|15|NA|NA
CASSPGGQGNNEQFF
TGTGCCAGCTCACCGGGGGGTCAGGGGAACAATGAGCAGTTCTTC
>TRBV6-5|TRBJ1-2|13|TRBD1|NA
CASSYSGGYGYTF
TGTGCCAGCAGTTATTCAGGGGGCTATGGCTACACCTTC
>TRBV12-5|TRBJ2-5|14|TRBD1|NA
CASGAGGRGETQYF
TGTGCTAGTGGGGCAGGGGGCCGCGGGGAGACCCAGTACTTC
>TRBV6-5|TRBJ1-1|13|NA|NA
CASSYGGATEAFF
TGTGCCAGCAGTTACGGGGGGGCCACTGAAGCTTTCTTT
>TRBV2|TRBJ2-3|15|TRBD2|NA
CASSERTSVTDTQYF
TGTGCCAGCAGTGAACGGACTAGCGTCACAGATACGCAGTATTTT
>TRBV7-2|TRBJ2-5|14|NA|NA
CASSPGGVRETQYF
TGTGCCAGCAGCCCAGGGGGGGTCCGCGAGACCCAGTACTTC
>TRBV5-8|TRBJ1-1|15|NA|NA
CASSFRGLGNTEAFF
TGTGCCAGCAGCTTTAGGGGACTGGGAAACACTGAAGCTTTCTTT
>TRBV7-9|TRBJ1-2|14|TRBD1|NA
CASSLQGAGYGYTF
TGTGCCAGCAGCTTACAGGGGGCGGGCTATGGCTACACCTTC
>TRBV2|TRBJ2-7|14|NA|NA
CASSVGGGTYEQYF
TGTGCCAGCAGTGTCGGCGGCGGGACCTACGAGCAGTACTTC
>TRBV4-2|TRBJ1-3|16|NA|once
CASSQDQRSSGNTIYF
TGTGCCAGCAGCCAAGACCAACGGAGCTCTGGAAACACCATATATTTT
>TRBV7-8|TRBJ2-3|16|TRBD2|once
CASSLGSGGSTDTQYF
TGTGCCAGCAGCTTAGGGAGCGGGGGAAGCACAGATACGCAGTATTTT
>TRBV2|TRBJ1-2|13|NA|NA
CAREGEGTYGYTF
TGTGCCAGAGAGGGGGAGGGTACCTATGGCTACACCTTC
>TRBV6-5|TRBJ2-5|15|TRBD2|NA
CASRLGTSGGKTQYF
TGTGCCAGCAGACTCGGGACTAGCGGGGGGAAGACCCAGTACTTC
>TRBV6-5|TRBJ1-2|13|NA|NA
CASSYRSHYGYTF
TGTGCCAGCAGTTACAGGTCGCACTATGGCTACACCTTC
>TRBV2|TRBJ1-4|14|NA|NA
CASSESSAYEKLFF
TGTGCCAGCAGTGAAAGTTCAGCGTATGAAAAACTGTTTTTT
>TRBV15|TRBJ2-7|19|TRBD2|once
CATSRGGVPSGRRSYEQYF
TGTGCCACCAGCAGAGGAGGCGTACCCAGCGGGAGACGGTCCTACGAGCAGTACTTC
>TRBV14|TRBJ2-7|15|TRBD2|NA
CASSQDSGFSYEQYF
TGTGCCAGCAGCCAAGATAGCGGGTTCTCCTACGAGCAGTACTTC
>TRBV6-5|TRBJ1-5|15|NA|NA
CASRLQVNSNQPQHF
TGTGCCAGCAGGTTACAGGTTAATAGCAATCAGCCCCAGCATTTT
>TRBV10-3|TRBJ2-7|16|TRBD2|NA
CAISGPGLAGTYEQYF
TGTGCCATCAGTGGACCGGGACTAGCGGGGACCTACGAGCAGTACTTC
>TRBV19|TRBJ1-5|14|NA|NA
CASSQANSNQPQHF
TGTGCCAGTAGCCAAGCTAATAGCAATCAGCCCCAGCATTTT
>TRBV5-1|TRBJ2-7|14|TRBD1|NA
CASSGGQGVHEQYF
TGCGCCAGCAGCGGTGGACAGGGCGTGCACGAGCAGTACTTC
>TRBV9|TRBJ2-1|16|NA|NA
CASSPQGYSSYNEQFF
TGTGCCAGCAGCCCCCAGGGGTATAGCTCCTACAATGAGCAGTTCTTC
>TRBV18|TRBJ1-6|16|NA|NA
CASSRPGRHAESPLHF
TGTGCCAGCTCACGTCCAGGCAGACATGCGGAATCACCCCTCCACTTT
>TRBV9|TRBJ2-1|14|NA|NA
CASTVTGRWNEQFF
TGTGCCAGCACCGTGACAGGCCGTTGGAATGAGCAGTTCTTC